One sample yielded the 10 T cell receptor beta chains listed below, sequenced in a study of shared clonotypes between healthy human individuals. The naive CD8 population came from CD45RO-negative cells selected for CCR7, without terminally differentiated effector memory CD45RA+ cells. Sequencing was performed with immunoSEQ multiplex PCR; in TCRdb, only in-frame clones are kept and a portion is missing. This sample carries 1.5 million to 2.5 million clones, about 94% of them seen once, and the ten largest clones take approximately 1.2%. Material: naive CD8+ T cells sorted from blood. The receptors stem from a man aged 18 to 29 in good health.

The chain carries TRBV5-6 and TRBJ1-1; D unclear. CDR1 is SGHDT and CDR2 is YYEEEE in the germline V gene. The CDR3 is made up of 14 amino acids. The V end was cut by 4 bases, the J end by 5 bases, with 15 bases between. The DNA for the CDR3 is TGTGCCAGCAGCCCGTGGCTAGGAGGGACTGAAGCTTTCTTT. Its translation is CASSPWLGGTEAFF.

The chain recombines TRBV2 with TRBJ2-3; 10 bases are a match to TRBD1. Germline loops: CDR1 SNHLY, CDR2 FYNNEI. There are 17 residues in the CDR3. V lost 4 bases and J lost 3; bases outside the gene matches: 10. CDR3 nucleotides: TGTGCCAGCAGTGTAAGCCGGGACAGGGGCCGAACAGATACGCAGTATTTT. Translated: CASSVSRDRGRTDTQYF.

The chain links TRBV13 to TRBJ2-5; maybe TRBD1 (6 bases). Germline V gene lookup returns CDR1 PRHDT and CDR2 FYEKMQ (reference sequence). The CDR3 loop spans 13 amino acids. Between the trimmed V and J ends, which lost 1 base and 4 bases, there was a span of 7 bases. The chain's CDR3 is CASSLEGVETQYF. For the CDR3, the DNA is TGTGCCAGCAGCTTAGAGGGGGTAGAGACCCAGTACTTC.

The chain carries TRBV10-2 and TRBJ1-2; D remains unclear. V was shortened by 3 bases and J by 3 bases, with 2 bases between the two germline ends. This CDR3 is 11 amino acids long. Per the germline V gene, CDR1 is WSHSY and CDR2 is SAAADI. As DNA, the CDR3 is TGCGCCAGCAGTGACTACTATGGCTACACCTTC. As protein: CASSDYYGYTF.

The genes are TRBV5-4 and TRBJ2-3, with TRBD1 matching 9 bases. Unmatched junction bases numbered 2, after V lost 2 bases and J lost 4 bases. The germline gives CDR1 SGHNT, CDR2 YYREEE (reference sequence). This CDR3 comprises 14 residues. The CDR3 DNA sequence: TGTGCCAGCAGCTTTTGGACAGGGGCAGATACGCAGTATTTT. Translating gives CASSFWTGADTQYF.

The CDR3, as DNA: TGTGCCAGCAGCTCAGACACCATTTGGGGGAGCTCCTACGAGCAGTACTTC. Translating gives CASSSDTIWGSSYEQYF. The chain joins TRBV11-2 to TRBJ2-7, with D perhaps assigned TRBD1 or TRBD2 (5 bases each). The V gene lost 4 bases and the J gene lost 0 bases, with 19 bases spanning the gap. This CDR3 has 17 residues. Germline V gene sequence: CDR1 SGHAT, CDR2 FQNNGV.

The chain has TRBV15 and TRBJ1-5; the D is unclear. Germline-derived CDR1 and CDR2 are LNHNV and YYDKDF (reference sequence). The CDR3 is 14 residues long. The germline V and J ends were trimmed by 6 bases and 2 bases, with 11 bases remaining between them. CDR3 nucleotide sequence: TGTGCCACCAGTAGATGGAGGGGCAATCAGCCCCAGCATTTT. This encodes CATSRWRGNQPQHF.

This chain connects TRBV12-5 to TRBJ2-2; 11 positions match TRBD2. The J segment lost 0 bases and the V segment lost 5 bases, leaving 2 bases of the junction unmatched. The CDR3 has 16 amino acids. Germline V gene lookup returns CDR1 LGHNT and CDR2 FRNRAP. This chain's CDR3 is CASGTLAGANTGELFF. The CDR3 DNA is TGTGCTAGTGGTACACTAGCGGGGGCGAACACCGGGGAGCTGTTTTTT.

The chain joins TRBV27 to TRBJ2-7, with D perhaps TRBD1 or TRBD2 (5 bases each). The CDR3 sequence is 18 residues long. V gave up 1 base and J gave up 1 base, with 20 bases separating them. The germline gives CDR1 MNHEY, CDR2 SMNVEV (reference sequence). CDR3 in DNA: TGTGCCAGCAGTTTATGGAATCCCGGGACCCTTGGTTCCTACGAGCAGTACTTC. Residues: CASSLWNPGTLGSYEQYF.

The J gene is TRBJ2-2, the V gene TRBV6-1; tentatively, D is TRBD1 or TRBD2 (6 bases each). Per the germline V gene, CDR1 is MNHNS and CDR2 is SASEGT. The CDR3 consists of 15 residues. V shed 3 bases and J shed 5 bases, with 13 bases lying between them. DNA for the CDR3: TGTGCCAGCAGTGATTTAGGGGGGAAAACCGGGGAGCTGTTTTTT. Its protein product is CASSDLGGKTGELFF.